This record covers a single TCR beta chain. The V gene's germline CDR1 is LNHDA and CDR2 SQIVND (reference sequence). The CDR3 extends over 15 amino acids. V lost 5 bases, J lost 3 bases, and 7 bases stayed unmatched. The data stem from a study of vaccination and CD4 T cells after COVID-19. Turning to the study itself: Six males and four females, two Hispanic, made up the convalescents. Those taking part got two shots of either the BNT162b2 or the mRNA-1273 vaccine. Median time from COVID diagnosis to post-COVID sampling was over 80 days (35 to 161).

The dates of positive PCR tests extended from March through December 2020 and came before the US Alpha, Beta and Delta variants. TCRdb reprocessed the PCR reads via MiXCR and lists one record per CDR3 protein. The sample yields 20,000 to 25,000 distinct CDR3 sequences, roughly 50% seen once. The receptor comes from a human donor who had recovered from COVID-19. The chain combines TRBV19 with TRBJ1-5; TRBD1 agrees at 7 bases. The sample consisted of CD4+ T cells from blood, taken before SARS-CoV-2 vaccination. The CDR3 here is CASSPRQGYNQPQHF. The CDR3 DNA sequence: TGTGCCAGTAGTCCCAGACAGGGCTACAATCAGCCCCAGCATTTT.